The following is a T cell receptor (beta chain) sequence with its context. The data originate from a study of T cell changes during pregnancy in multiple sclerosis. The data were produced by immunoSEQ multiplex PCR, yet TCRdb's version contains in-frame clones alone and is incomplete. This table has about 57,000 clones, approximately 93% appearing once. This TCR came from a female donor with multiple sclerosis, enrolled in a pregnancy study. Specimen: peripheral blood, collected after pregnancy.

The CDR3 is CASSHWDTESNEQFF. The CDR3 DNA reads as TGTGCCAGCAGCCACTGGGACACAGAGTCGAATGAGCAGTTCTTC. The chain couples TRBV11-2 to TRBJ2-1; tentatively, D is TRBD1 (6 bases). Trimming took off 5 bases at V and 7 bases at J, with 18 bases between the two ends. The CDR3 extends over 15 amino acids. Germline CDR1 and CDR2: SGHAT and FQNNGV.